A single sample is the source of the 17 T cell receptor beta chains below, sequenced in a study of identical twins. TCRdb processed the 5' RACE reads anew with MiXCR; each CDR3 protein has one entry. The repertoire consists of 750,000 to 950,000 distinct CDR3 sequences, with 9% to 15% occurring once and the leading ten covering around 1.6%. The sample was also linked to a second study, of yellow fever vaccine responses in identical twins.

Specimen: PBMCs. Every receptor here comes from a woman aged 18-29 years in good health.

The table lists this clonotype with a few counts. The chain carries TRBV3-1 and TRBJ2-3; D is possibly TRBD2 (5 bases). The CDR3 is 16 amino acids. Deletions cut 0 bases from V and 6 bases from J, with 16 bases between. CDR1 is LGHDT and CDR2 is YNNKEL in the germline V gene (reference sequence). CDR3 protein: CASSQDPPGSLDTQYF. The CDR3 nucleotides read TGTGCCAGCAGCCAAGATCCCCCGGGGTCTTTGGATACGCAGTATTTT.

The rearrangement uses TRBV11-2 and TRBJ2-3; 7 bases align to TRBD2. This CDR3 has 16 amino acids. V trimming: 11 bases; J trimming: 1 base; junction bases outside the gene matches: 15. The germline gives CDR1 SGHAT, CDR2 FQNNGV. CDR3 in DNA: TGTGCCTCTCCAACTGGGACGGGGGGACGCACAGATACGCAGTATTTT. This sequence encodes CASPTGTGGRTDTQYF.

The chain uses TRBV6-1 and TRBJ2-1; D is perhaps TRBD1 (5 bases). Germline values: CDR1 MNHNS, CDR2 SASEGT. CDR3 length equals 13 residues. Between the trimmed V and J ends, which lost 7 bases and 9 bases, there was a span of 16 bases. CDR3 loop: CASTPLQGFEQFF. Written as DNA, the CDR3 is TGTGCCAGCACCCCTCTCCAGGGATTTGAGCAGTTCTTC.

This clonotype was counted between two and nine times. The chain employs TRBV6-5 and TRBJ2-2; D is unresolved. This CDR3 is built from 15 residues. Germline CDR1 reads MNHEY; CDR2 reads SVGAGI. V dropped 0 bases and J dropped 4 bases, with 9 bases sitting between them. CDR3 sequence (DNA): TGTGCCAGCAGTTACTCGGAGCGCGTCACCGGGGAGCTGTTTTTT. The encoded protein is CASSYSERVTGELFF.

This clonotype was seen repeatedly, ten times or more. The chain links TRBV12-3 or TRBV12-4 to TRBJ2-3; 14 bases are shared with TRBD2. The CDR3 contains 20 residues. V shed 4 bases, J shed 9 bases, and the junction held 21 bases outside the gene matches. In nucleotides, the CDR3 is TGTGCCAGCAGTTCAAGGACCGGGACTAGCGGGAGAGCACCTCTTCGGACGCAGTATTTT. Amino acids: CASSSRTGTSGRAPLRTQYF.

This clonotype has just a few counts. V is TRBV12-3 or TRBV12-4 and J is TRBJ2-5, with 8 bases that match TRBD1. The CDR3 spans 14 residues. The V and J ends lost 5 bases and 7 bases, in that order; junction bases with no gene match: 9. The CDR3 nucleotides are TGTGCCAGCAGTCGGGGAGGACAGGGTAGGACCCAGTACTTC. This gives the protein CASSRGGQGRTQYF.

The chain carries TRBV12-3 or TRBV12-4 and TRBJ1-4; D is possibly TRBD1 (5 bases). The CDR3 is made up of 13 amino acids. Between the trimmed V and J ends, which lost 8 bases and 6 bases, there was a span of 13 bases. The CDR3 region has the DNA TGTGCCAGCGGGACGGGTTTATATGAAAAACTGTTTTTT. It codes for CASGTGLYEKLFF.

This clonotype was observed a handful of times. The chain is built from TRBV5-6 and TRBJ2-3, with D possibly TRBD2 on 6 matching bases. This CDR3 spans 17 amino acids. The germline CDR1 and CDR2 sequences are SGHDT and YYEEEE. V gave up 0 bases and J gave up 1 base, with 15 bases separating them. CDR3 in amino acids: CASSLVIAGGRTDTQYF. The CDR3, as DNA: TGTGCCAGCAGCTTGGTTATTGCCGGGGGACGCACAGATACGCAGTATTTT.

This clonotype was counted only a few times. The V and J genes are TRBV4-1 and TRBJ2-7; TRBD2 agrees at 7 bases. The CDR3 loop spans 14 amino acids. V shed 2 bases and J 4 bases; nucleotides not matched to a gene: 5. Germline CDR1 is MGHRA and CDR2 is YSYEKL. Here the CDR3 DNA reads TGCGCCAGCAGCCAAACCCGGGGGGAGTACGAGCAGTACTTC. Its translation: CASSQTRGEYEQYF.

The chain joins TRBV20-1 to TRBJ2-2; D may be TRBD1 or TRBD2 (5 bases each). This CDR3 has 16 residues. Germline CDR1 is DFQATT and CDR2 is SNEGSKA (reference sequence). V lost 0 bases and J 3 bases, leaving 14 bases between the germline ends. CDR3 protein: CSARDLSGRDTGELFF. DNA for the CDR3: TGCAGTGCTAGAGATCTCTCGGGGCGGGACACCGGGGAGCTGTTTTTT.

The gene calls are TRBV4-1 and TRBJ2-1; 12 bases agree with TRBD1. The CDR3 runs to 15 residues. The ends lost 4 bases at V and 8 bases at J; junction bases unmatched: 6. CDR1 and CDR2 (germline): MGHRA, YSYEKL. The CDR3 DNA is TGCGCCAGCAGCCCCCGGGACAGGGGGCGGGATGAGCAGTTCTTC. Protein sequence: CASSPRDRGRDEQFF.

This chain connects TRBV4-1 to TRBJ2-3, with 10 bases that match TRBD2. Germline trimming cut 5 bases from V and 6 bases from J; bases unmatched to any gene: 11. Germline V gene data show CDR1 as MGHRA and CDR2 as YSYEKL. The CDR3 is 16 residues long. The CDR3 nucleotides read TGCGCCAGCAGCGAAGGACTAGCGGTGAATTCGGATACGCAGTATTTT. Protein sequence: CASSEGLAVNSDTQYF.

This chain links TRBV25-1 with TRBJ2-7, with 12 bases aligning to TRBD2. Per the germline V gene, CDR1 is MGHDK and CDR2 is SYGVNS. CDR3 length: 21 amino acids. Unmatched junction bases numbered 29, after V lost 7 bases and J lost 7 bases. DNA for the CDR3: TGTGCCAGCACCAGGTCGGTTCCGACTAGCGGGAGCTTTGGGGGCCGGGTGGAGCAGTACTTC. It encodes CASTRSVPTSGSFGGRVEQYF.

V is TRBV15 and J is TRBJ2-4; D is ambiguous. The CDR3 spans 14 residues. The V end was cut by 0 bases, the J end by 9 bases, with 12 bases between. Germline-derived CDR1 and CDR2 are LNHNV and YYDKDF (reference sequence). CDR3 DNA sequence: TGTGCCACCAGCAGAGACAAGGGTCTAGGCATTCAGTACTTC. Translating it yields CATSRDKGLGIQYF.

This clonotype was detected a few times. CDR3 region: CASSLNAGFNQPQHF. CDR3 nucleotide sequence: TGTGCCAGCAGCCTCAACGCAGGGTTCAACCAGCCCCAGCATTTT. The chain combines TRBV12-3 or TRBV12-4 with TRBJ1-5; the D gene is possibly TRBD1 (5 bases). This CDR3 is built from 15 residues. V lost 6 bases to trimming and J lost 7 bases, with 19 bases between them.

The rearrangement links TRBV27 to TRBJ2-7; possible D gene TRBD2, 6 bases. Germline CDR1 and CDR2: MNHEY and SMNVEV (reference sequence). The length of the CDR3 is 15 residues. V lost 5 bases and J lost 3, with 17 bases in between. The CDR3 DNA reads TGTGCCAGCAGTCCCCGGGGGTTGTGGGACTACGAGCAGTACGTC. Translation: CASSPRGLWDYEQYV.

In this sample, this clonotype turned up many times. The J gene is TRBJ2-7, the V gene TRBV12-3 or TRBV12-4; no firm D call. The V end was cut by 2 bases, the J end by 3 bases, with 5 bases between. This CDR3 is built from 12 residues. The DNA of the CDR3 is TGTGCCAGCAGTTTATCGGGCTACGAGCAGTACTTC. This encodes CASSLSGYEQYF.